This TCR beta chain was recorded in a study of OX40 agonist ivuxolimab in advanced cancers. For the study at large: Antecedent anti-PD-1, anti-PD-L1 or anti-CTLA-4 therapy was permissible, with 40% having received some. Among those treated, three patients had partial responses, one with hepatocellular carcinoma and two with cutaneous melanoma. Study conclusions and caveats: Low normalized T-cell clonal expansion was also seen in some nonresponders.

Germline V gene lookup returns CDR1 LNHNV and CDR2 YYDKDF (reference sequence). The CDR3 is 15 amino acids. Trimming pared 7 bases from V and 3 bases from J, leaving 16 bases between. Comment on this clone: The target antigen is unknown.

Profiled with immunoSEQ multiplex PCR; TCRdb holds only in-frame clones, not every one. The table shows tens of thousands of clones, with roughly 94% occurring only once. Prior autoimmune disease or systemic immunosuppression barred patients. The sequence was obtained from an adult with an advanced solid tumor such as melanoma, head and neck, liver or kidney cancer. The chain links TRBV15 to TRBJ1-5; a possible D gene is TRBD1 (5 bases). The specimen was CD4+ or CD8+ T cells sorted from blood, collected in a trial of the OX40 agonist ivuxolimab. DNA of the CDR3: TGTGCCACCACCTCTAAAGGGGCCTTCAATCAGCCCCAGCATTTT. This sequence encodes CATTSKGAFNQPQHF.